The clone carrying this T cell receptor (beta chain) is a singleton in its sample. Its antigen is not identified. V trimming: 6 bases; J trimming: 10 bases; junction bases outside the gene matches: 10. Per germline, CDR1 MNHEY and CDR2 SVGAGI. This CDR3 is built from 13 residues. Data came from immunoSEQ multiplex PCR; TCRdb stores just in-frame clones and leaves some out. The profile shows 150,000 or so clones, about nine tenths of them singletons. The data were taken from a study of T cell responses to AZD1222 COVID-19 vaccine. On the study more broadly: Doses given second, at about 4 or about 12 weeks, were pooled.

Overall study results and limits: Baseline serostatus was positive in only six AZD1222 recipients. Donors, mostly white British, included more females; clonal diversity was possibly underestimated.

The source of this sequence is an adult in good health. V usage is TRBV6-5 and J usage is TRBJ1-1; 8 bases align to TRBD1. The material was peripheral blood, obtained on day 0 of AZD1222 vaccination. CDR3 in DNA: TGTGCCAGCAGGCAGACAGGGGTGGTTCGAGCTTTCTTT. Protein: CASRQTGVVRAFF.